This T cell receptor beta chain was retrieved from a study of cytomegalovirus exposure and HLA in healthy donors. This clone was picked up one time. PCR employed 60 Vbeta and 13 Jbeta primers. TCRdb's copy holds only in-frame clones and misses some; the assay was immunoSEQ multiplex PCR. The table lists about 150,000 clones, around two thirds of them singletons, with 2% to 3% in the top ten. This sequence originates from a woman between 40 and 50 years old in good health and CMV-seronegative. Sequences were obtained from PBMCs.

The CDR3 DNA follows: TGTGCCAGCAGCTCCGGGACTAGGGGGCGAGAGACCCAGTACTTC. Its translation: CASSSGTRGRETQYF. The V and J genes are TRBV5-8 and TRBJ2-5; D is perhaps TRBD2 (8 bases). The CDR3 runs to 15 residues. Germline CDR1 SGHTS, CDR2 YDEGEE. V was trimmed by 3 bases and J by 4 bases, leaving 16 bases between them.